The clone carrying this T cell receptor beta chain turned up a few times. Its antigen is still unknown. TCRdb fed the 5' RACE reads into MiXCR, producing one record per CDR3 protein. Of about 210,000 distinct CDR3 sequences in the sample, approximately 9% were seen once. The data belong to a study of identical twins. Study results and caveats: In monozygotic twins, models underestimated the sharing of out-of-frame TCR alpha.

The germline gives CDR1 SGHRS, CDR2 YFSETQ. Trimming at V came to 3 bases and at J to 5 bases, leaving 6 bases not matched to a gene. The CDR3 extends over 15 amino acids. Sequences were obtained from memory (CD45RO+) T cells sorted from blood. The TCR sequence derives from a woman between 18 and 29 years old in good health. This chain uses TRBV5-1 with TRBJ2-3; 10 bases line up with TRBD2. CDR3 sequence reads: CASSSAGGLGDTQYF. CDR3 bases: TGCGCCAGCAGCTCAGCGGGGGGGTTGGGAGATACGCAGTATTTT.